This is a list of T cell receptor beta chains from one sample in a study of blood T cell repertoires in COVID-19. Sequencing used immunoSEQ multiplex PCR; TCRdb keeps in-frame clones, though not all of them. The sample contains 96,000 or so clones, about 88% of which appear only once. Input material: peripheral blood. These receptors were taken from a woman of 80 years or more with acute or convalescent COVID-19. The CDR3 runs from the conserved cysteine through the conserved F or W. The size field is filled for only some rows; it gives once, few, many or a size class.

size: -
J: TRBJ1-2
V: TRBV24-1
CDR3: CATSALSGSGYTF

size: once
J: TRBJ1-1
V: TRBV30
CDR3: CAWMRGGNEAFF

size: -
J: TRBJ1-1
V: TRBV5-1
CDR3: CASSTSTGGDTEAFF

size: once
J: TRBJ1-5
V: TRBV27
CDR3: CASSRHGSPQHF

size: -
J: TRBJ1-1
V: TRBV10-1
CDR3: CASSADRLENTEAFF

size: once
J: TRBJ1-5
V: TRBV29-1
CDR3: CSVTQGGRYQPQHF

size: -
J: TRBJ2-7
V: TRBV4-2
CDR3: CASSQGTGSNYEQYF

size: -
J: TRBJ1-1
V: TRBV30
CDR3: CAWSHHKNTEAFF

size: once
J: TRBJ1-1
V: TRBV4-2
CDR3: CASSQGTGRSEAFF

size: -
J: TRBJ1-4
V: TRBV28
CDR3: CASNKGGANEKLFF

size: -
J: TRBJ2-7
V: TRBV3-1/TRBV3-2
CDR3: CASSQGQGIYEQYF

size: -
J: TRBJ2-7
V: TRBV27
CDR3: CASRESGTAYEQYF

size: few
J: TRBJ1-1
V: TRBV7-8
CDR3: CASSLQGSHTEAFF

size: -
J: TRBJ1-2
V: TRBV6-2/TRBV6-3
CDR3: CASSYGGIYGYTF

size: few
J: TRBJ1-1
V: TRBV4-3
CDR3: CASSQDLRQGVITEAFF

size: -
J: TRBJ2-6
V: TRBV6-2/TRBV6-3
CDR3: CASSWAAGANVLTF

size: few
J: TRBJ1-4
V: TRBV6-2/TRBV6-3
CDR3: CASSPRIPLRTNEKLFF

size: -
J: TRBJ2-3
V: TRBV9
CDR3: CASSVDGATSTDTQYF

size: -
J: TRBJ2-3
V: TRBV3-1/TRBV3-2
CDR3: CASSQDLGRGGAGDTQYF

size: -
J: TRBJ2-1
V: TRBV11-3
CDR3: CASSLDGTGRNEQFF

size: few
J: TRBJ2-3
V: TRBV10-2
CDR3: CASSEVGPKEGTQYF

size: once
J: TRBJ2-2
V: TRBV7-3
CDR3: CASSSTGGNTGELFF

size: -
J: TRBJ1-5
V: TRBV5-1
CDR3: CASNLEGAAQPQHF

size: -
J: TRBJ1-5
V: TRBV4-1
CDR3: CASSQDLGGWQPQHF

size: -
J: TRBJ1-6
V: TRBV3-1/TRBV3-2
CDR3: CASSQDWGQLNSPLHF

size: -
J: TRBJ1-5
V: TRBV6-1
CDR3: CASSEDGFAGQGDQPQHF

size: once
J: TRBJ2-5
V: TRBV7-2
CDR3: CASSLSAPGTRGSKTQYF

size: once
J: TRBJ1-3
V: TRBV13
CDR3: CASSARQGRNSGNTIYF

size: -
J: TRBJ1-5
V: TRBV6-6
CDR3: CATIQGGNQPQHF

size: -
J: TRBJ1-6
V: TRBV28
CDR3: CASSFLPGALTGVDSPLHF

size: -
J: TRBJ1-1
V: TRBV6-2/TRBV6-3
CDR3: CASSRERGTEAFF

size: once
J: TRBJ2-1
V: TRBV7-8
CDR3: CASSPWTGGFNEQFF

size: -
J: TRBJ2-1
V: TRBV6-5
CDR3: CASSYWGERYEQFF

size: -
J: TRBJ2-5
V: TRBV5-1
CDR3: CASSMGLGTETQYF

size: -
J: TRBJ2-1
V: TRBV4-3
CDR3: CASSQTSVKSHEQFF

size: -
J: TRBJ2-2
V: TRBV5-1
CDR3: CASSLRQGAYTGELFF

size: -
J: TRBJ1-5
V: TRBV30
CDR3: CAWATGGAYSNQPQHF

size: -
J: TRBJ2-2
V: TRBV18
CDR3: CASSVTSNTGELFF

size: -
J: TRBJ1-4
V: TRBV15
CDR3: CATSRSGQRNEKLFF

size: -
J: TRBJ2-3
V: TRBV10-3
CDR3: CAISPQRRESTDTQYF

size: -
J: TRBJ1-5
V: TRBV5-1
CDR3: CASSHRNNQPQHF

size: -
J: TRBJ1-2
V: TRBV6-2/TRBV6-3
CDR3: CASSYDTLYAF

size: -
J: TRBJ2-3
V: TRBV5-4
CDR3: CASSPPGTSGPTDTQYF

size: -
J: TRBJ2-2
V: TRBV5-4
CDR3: CASSEGRTRTGELFF

size: once
J: TRBJ2-3
V: TRBV4-2
CDR3: CASSQQPGLAGGWNTQYF

size: -
J: TRBJ1-2
V: TRBV19
CDR3: CASSDTRSSGQVPVYTF

size: -
J: TRBJ2-2
V: TRBV24-1
CDR3: CATSPGHYTGELFF

size: -
J: TRBJ1-2
V: TRBV6-6
CDR3: CASNFGTGRGYGYTF

size: -
J: TRBJ1-6
V: TRBV6-5
CDR3: CASSLDRVWAPLHF

size: -
J: TRBJ1-5
V: TRBV28
CDR3: CASSLLNRDINQPQHF

size: -
J: TRBJ2-1
V: TRBV5-1
CDR3: CASSPGGGIYNEQFF

size: -
J: TRBJ2-3
V: TRBV28
CDR3: CASSITSGRLTDTQYF

size: -
J: TRBJ1-6
V: TRBV2
CDR3: CASREGGRTYNSPLHF

size: -
J: TRBJ2-4
V: TRBV6-5
CDR3: CASSNPLDLPNIQYF

size: few
J: TRBJ2-7
V: TRBV18
CDR3: CASSPGGLRYEQYF

size: -
J: TRBJ2-3
V: TRBV6-6
CDR3: CASSWTSGTTDTQYF

size: -
J: TRBJ1-4
V: TRBV6-5
CDR3: CASRRQVTNEKLFF

size: -
J: TRBJ1-5
V: TRBV5-1
CDR3: CASSLGDIGGNQPQHF

size: -
J: TRBJ2-5
V: TRBV7-3
CDR3: CASSLFPPTSGRRETQYF

size: -
J: TRBJ1-4
V: TRBV5-4
CDR3: CASSRDRDEKLFF